The present T cell receptor beta chain was sequenced within a study of blood T cell repertoires in COVID-19. V shed 2 bases and J shed 1 base, with 14 bases lying between them. CDR3 length equals 15 residues. From germline, CDR1 is GTSNPN and CDR2 SVGIG (reference sequence). Under the authors' procedure: It was from reference gene primer amplification that nucleated cell counts were estimated. TCRdb's copy holds only in-frame clones and misses some; the assay was immunoSEQ multiplex PCR. V and J calls and clone size are as listed in that table; D and trimming were resolved from the DNA. This sample has approximately 300,000 clones, with around 90% found just once.

The sequenced material came from PBMCs or T cells enriched from blood (not recorded which). The chain has TRBV30 and TRBJ1-1; weak D call: TRBD1 (6 bases). The source is a woman under 30 with acute COVID-19. CDR3 protein: CAWSRTGTKNTEAFF. CDR3 nucleotides: TGTGCCTGGAGTCGTACCGGGACAAAGAACACTGAAGCTTTCTTT.